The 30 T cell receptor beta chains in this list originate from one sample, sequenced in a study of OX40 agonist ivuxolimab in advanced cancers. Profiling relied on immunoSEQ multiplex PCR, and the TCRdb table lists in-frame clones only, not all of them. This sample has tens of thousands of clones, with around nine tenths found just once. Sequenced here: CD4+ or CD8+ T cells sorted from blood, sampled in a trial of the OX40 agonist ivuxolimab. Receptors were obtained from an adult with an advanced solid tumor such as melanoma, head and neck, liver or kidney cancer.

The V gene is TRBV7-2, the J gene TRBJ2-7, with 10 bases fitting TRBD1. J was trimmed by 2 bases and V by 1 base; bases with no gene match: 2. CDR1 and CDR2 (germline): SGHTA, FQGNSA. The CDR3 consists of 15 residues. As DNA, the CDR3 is TGTGCCAGCAGCTTAGAGGGGACAGGGGCCTACGAGCAGTACTTC. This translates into CASSLEGTGAYEQYF.

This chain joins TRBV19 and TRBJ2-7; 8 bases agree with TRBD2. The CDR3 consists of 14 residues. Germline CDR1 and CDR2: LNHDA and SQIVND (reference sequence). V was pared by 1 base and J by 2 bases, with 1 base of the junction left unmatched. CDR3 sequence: CASSIAGGAYEQYF. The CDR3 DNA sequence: TGTGCCAGTAGTATAGCGGGAGGGGCCTACGAGCAGTACTTC.

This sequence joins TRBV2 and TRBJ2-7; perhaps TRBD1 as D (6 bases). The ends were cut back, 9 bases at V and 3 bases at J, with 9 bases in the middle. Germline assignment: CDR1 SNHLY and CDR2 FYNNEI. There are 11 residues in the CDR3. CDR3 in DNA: TGTGCCAGTAGGACAGACTACGAGCAGTACTTC. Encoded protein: CASRTDYEQYF.

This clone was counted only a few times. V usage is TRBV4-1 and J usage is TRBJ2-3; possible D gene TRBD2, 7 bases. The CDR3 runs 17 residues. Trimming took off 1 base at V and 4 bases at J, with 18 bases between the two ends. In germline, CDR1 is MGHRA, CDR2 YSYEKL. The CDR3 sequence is CASSQAGGRMQADTQYF. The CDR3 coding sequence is TGCGCCAGCAGCCAAGCCGGGGGGCGCATGCAAGCAGATACGCAGTATTTT.

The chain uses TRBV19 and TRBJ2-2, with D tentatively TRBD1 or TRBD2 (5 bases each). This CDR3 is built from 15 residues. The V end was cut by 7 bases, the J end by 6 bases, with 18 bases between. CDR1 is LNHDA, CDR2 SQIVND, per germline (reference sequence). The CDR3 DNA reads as TGTGCCAGTACCACGGGGCAGGTCAGGGCCGGGGAGCTGTTTTTT. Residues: CASTTGQVRAGELFF.

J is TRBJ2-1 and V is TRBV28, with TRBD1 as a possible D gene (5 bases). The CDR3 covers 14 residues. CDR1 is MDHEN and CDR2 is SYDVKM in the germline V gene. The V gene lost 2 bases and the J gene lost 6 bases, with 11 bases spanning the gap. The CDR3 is CASSLRNRGNEQFF. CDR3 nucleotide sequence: TGTGCCAGCAGTTTAAGAAATAGGGGCAATGAGCAGTTCTTC.

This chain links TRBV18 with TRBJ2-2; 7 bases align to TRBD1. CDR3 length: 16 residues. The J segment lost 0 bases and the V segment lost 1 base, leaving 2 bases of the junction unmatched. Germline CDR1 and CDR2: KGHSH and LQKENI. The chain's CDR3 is CASSPQGAPNTGELFF. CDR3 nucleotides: TGTGCCAGCTCACCACAGGGGGCGCCGAACACCGGGGAGCTGTTTTTT.

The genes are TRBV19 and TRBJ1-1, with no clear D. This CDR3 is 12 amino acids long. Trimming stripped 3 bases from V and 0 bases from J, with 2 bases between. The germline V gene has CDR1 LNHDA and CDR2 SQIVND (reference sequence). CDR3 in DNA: TGTGCCAGTAGTATGTTGAACACTGAAGCTTTCTTT. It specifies CASSMLNTEAFF.

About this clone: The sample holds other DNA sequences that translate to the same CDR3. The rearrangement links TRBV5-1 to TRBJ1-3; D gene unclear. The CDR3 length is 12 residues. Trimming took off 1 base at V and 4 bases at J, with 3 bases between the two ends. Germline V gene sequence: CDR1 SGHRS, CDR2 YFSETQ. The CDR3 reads CASSLTGNTIYF. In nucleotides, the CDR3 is TGCGCCAGCAGCTTGACAGGAAACACCATATATTTT.

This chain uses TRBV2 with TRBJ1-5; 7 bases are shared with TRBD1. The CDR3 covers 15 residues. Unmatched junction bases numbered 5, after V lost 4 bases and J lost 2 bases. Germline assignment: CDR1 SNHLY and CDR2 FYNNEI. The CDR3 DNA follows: TGTGCCAGCAGTGGACAGGGATATGGCAATCAGCCCCAGCATTTT. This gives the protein CASSGQGYGNQPQHF. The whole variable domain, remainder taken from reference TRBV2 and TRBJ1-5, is EPEVTQTPSHQVTQMGQEVILRCVPISNHLYFYWYRQILGQKVEFLVSFYNNEISEKSEIFDDQFSVERPDGSNFTLKIRSTKLEDSAMYFCASSGQGYGNQPQHFGDGTRLSIL.

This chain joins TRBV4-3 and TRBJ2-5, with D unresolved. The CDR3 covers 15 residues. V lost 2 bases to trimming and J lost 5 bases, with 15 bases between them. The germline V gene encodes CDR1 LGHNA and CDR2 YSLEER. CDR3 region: CASSQLYLVGETQYF. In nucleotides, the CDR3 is TGCGCCAGCAGCCAACTCTACCTAGTGGGGGAGACCCAGTACTTC.

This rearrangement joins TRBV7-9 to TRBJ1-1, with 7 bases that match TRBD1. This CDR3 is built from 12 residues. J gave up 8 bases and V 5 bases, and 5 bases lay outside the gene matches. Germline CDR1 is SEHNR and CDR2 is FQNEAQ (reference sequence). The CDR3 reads CASSPYRGEAFF. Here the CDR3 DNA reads TGTGCCAGCAGCCCCTACAGGGGAGAAGCTTTCTTT.

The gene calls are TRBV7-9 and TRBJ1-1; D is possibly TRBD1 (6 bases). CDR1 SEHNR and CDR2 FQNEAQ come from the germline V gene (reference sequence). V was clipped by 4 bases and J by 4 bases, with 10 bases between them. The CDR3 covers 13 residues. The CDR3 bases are TGTGCCAGCAGCTCAGTCAGGGGCACTGAAGCTTTCTTT. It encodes CASSSVRGTEAFF.

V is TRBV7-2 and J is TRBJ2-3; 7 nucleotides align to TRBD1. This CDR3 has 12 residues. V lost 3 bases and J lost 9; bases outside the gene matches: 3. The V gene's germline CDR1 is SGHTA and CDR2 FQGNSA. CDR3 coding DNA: TGTGCCAGCAGCTTCCCGACAGGGACGCAGTATTTT. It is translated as CASSFPTGTQYF.

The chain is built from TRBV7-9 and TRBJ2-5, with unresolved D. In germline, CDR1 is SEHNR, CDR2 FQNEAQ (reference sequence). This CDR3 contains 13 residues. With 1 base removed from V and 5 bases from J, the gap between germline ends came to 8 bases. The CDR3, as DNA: TGTGCCAGCAGCTTAGGGACCGGCGAGACCCAGTACTTC. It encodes CASSLGTGETQYF.

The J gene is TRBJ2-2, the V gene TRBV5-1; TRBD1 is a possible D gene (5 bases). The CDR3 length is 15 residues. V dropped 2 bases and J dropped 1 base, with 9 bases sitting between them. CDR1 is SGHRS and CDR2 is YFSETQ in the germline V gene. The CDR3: CASSLWGENTGELFF. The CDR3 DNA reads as TGCGCCAGCAGCTTATGGGGCGAGAACACCGGGGAGCTGTTTTTT.

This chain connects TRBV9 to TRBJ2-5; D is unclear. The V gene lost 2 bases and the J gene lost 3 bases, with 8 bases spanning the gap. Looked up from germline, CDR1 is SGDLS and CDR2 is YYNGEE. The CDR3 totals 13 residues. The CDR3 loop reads CASSVSGEETQYF. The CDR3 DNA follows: TGTGCCAGCAGCGTTTCTGGGGAAGAGACCCAGTACTTC.

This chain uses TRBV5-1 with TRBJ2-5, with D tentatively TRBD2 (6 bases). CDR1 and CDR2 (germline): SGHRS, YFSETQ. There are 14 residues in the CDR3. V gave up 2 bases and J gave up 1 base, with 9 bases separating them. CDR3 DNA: TGCGCCAGCAGCTTAACGGGAGCCCAAGAGACCCAGTACTTC. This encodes CASSLTGAQETQYF.

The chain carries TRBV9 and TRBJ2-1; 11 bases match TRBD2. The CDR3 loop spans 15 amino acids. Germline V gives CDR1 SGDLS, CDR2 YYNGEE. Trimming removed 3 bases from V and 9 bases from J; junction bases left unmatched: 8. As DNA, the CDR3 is TGTGCCAGCAGCGGACTAGCGGGAACAAGGGGTGAGCAGTTCTTC. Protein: CASSGLAGTRGEQFF.

The CDR3 DNA reads as TGCGCCAGCAGCTTTACCGGGTCTAAGGGGTTCTTC. Protein product: CASSFTGSKGFF. This chain joins TRBV5-1 and TRBJ2-1, with D unclear. Trimming stripped 2 bases from V and 15 bases from J, with 15 bases between. The CDR3 sequence is 12 residues long. Per the germline V gene, CDR1 is SGHRS and CDR2 is YFSETQ. Together with reference TRBV5-1 and TRBJ2-1, the CDR3 gives the full variable domain: KAGVTQTPRYLIKTRGQQVTLSCSPISGHRSVSWYQQTPGQGLQFLFEYFSETQRNKGNFPGRFSGRQFSNSRSEMNVSTLELGDSALYLCASSFTGSKGFFGPGTRLTVL.

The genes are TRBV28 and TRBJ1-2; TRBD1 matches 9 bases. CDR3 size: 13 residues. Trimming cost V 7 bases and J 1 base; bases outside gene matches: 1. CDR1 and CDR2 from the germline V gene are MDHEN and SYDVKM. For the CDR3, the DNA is TGTGCCAGCACGACAGGGGGTAACTATGGCTACACCTTC. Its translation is CASTTGGNYGYTF.

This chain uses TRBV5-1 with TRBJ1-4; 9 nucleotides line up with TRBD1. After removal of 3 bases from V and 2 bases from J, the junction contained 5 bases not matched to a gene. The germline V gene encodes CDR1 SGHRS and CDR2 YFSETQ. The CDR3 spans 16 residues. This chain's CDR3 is CASSWGQGGTNEKLFF. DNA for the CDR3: TGCGCCAGCAGCTGGGGACAGGGAGGGACTAATGAAAAACTGTTTTTT.

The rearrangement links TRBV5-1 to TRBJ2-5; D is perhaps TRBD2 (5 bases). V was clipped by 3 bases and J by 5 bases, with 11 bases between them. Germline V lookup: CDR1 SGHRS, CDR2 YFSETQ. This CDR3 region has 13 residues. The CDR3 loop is CASSSTGVETQYF. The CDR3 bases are TGCGCCAGCAGCTCCACCGGGGTCGAGACCCAGTACTTC. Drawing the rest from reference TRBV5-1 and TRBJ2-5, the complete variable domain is KAGVTQTPRYLIKTRGQQVTLSCSPISGHRSVSWYQQTPGQGLQFLFEYFSETQRNKGNFPGRFSGRQFSNSRSEMNVSTLELGDSALYLCASSSTGVETQYFGPGTRLLVL.

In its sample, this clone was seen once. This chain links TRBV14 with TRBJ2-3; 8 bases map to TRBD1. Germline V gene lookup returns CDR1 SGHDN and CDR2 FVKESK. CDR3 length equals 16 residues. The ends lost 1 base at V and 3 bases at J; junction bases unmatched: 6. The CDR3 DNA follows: TGTGCCAGCAGCCAAGTGCAGGGGGCATCGACAGATACGCAGTATTTT. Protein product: CASSQVQGASTDTQYF.

CDR3: CASSPSGQTTQYF. The CDR3 DNA follows: TGTGCCAGCTCACCCTCGGGACAGACTACGCAGTATTTT. The rearrangement links TRBV18 to TRBJ2-3, with 7 bases lining up with TRBD1. The CDR3 sequence is 13 residues long. Trimming cost V 3 bases and J 8 bases; bases outside gene matches: 5. In germline, CDR1 is KGHSH, CDR2 LQKENI.

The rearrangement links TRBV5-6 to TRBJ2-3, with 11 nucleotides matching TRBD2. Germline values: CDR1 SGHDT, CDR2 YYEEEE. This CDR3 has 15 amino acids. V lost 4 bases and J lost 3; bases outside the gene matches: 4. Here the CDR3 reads CASSPTSGATDTQYF. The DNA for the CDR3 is TGTGCCAGCAGCCCGACTAGCGGGGCAACAGATACGCAGTATTTT.

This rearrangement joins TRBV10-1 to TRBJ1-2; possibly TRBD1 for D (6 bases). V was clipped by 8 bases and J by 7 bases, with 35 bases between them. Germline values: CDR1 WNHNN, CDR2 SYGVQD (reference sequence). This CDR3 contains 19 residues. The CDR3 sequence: CASSFISTAGEGDAPGYTF. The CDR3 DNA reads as TGCGCCAGCTCCTTTATTTCAACTGCGGGGGAGGGGGACGCTCCTGGCTACACCTTC.

The CDR3, as DNA: TGCAGTGCCTTATCCAAAAACATTCAGTACTTC. Its protein product is CSALSKNIQYF. The chain uses TRBV20-1 and TRBJ2-4; D call uncertain. This CDR3 spans 11 amino acids. Trimming stripped 6 bases from V and 2 bases from J, with 5 bases between. CDR1 is DFQATT, CDR2 SNEGSKA, per germline (reference sequence).

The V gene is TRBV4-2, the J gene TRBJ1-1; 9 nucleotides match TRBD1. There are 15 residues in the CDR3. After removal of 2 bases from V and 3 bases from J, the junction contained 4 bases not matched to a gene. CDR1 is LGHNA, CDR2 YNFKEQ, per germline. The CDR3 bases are TGTGCCAGCAGCCAATTTGACAGGGGGTACACTGAAGCTTTCTTT. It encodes CASSQFDRGYTEAFF.

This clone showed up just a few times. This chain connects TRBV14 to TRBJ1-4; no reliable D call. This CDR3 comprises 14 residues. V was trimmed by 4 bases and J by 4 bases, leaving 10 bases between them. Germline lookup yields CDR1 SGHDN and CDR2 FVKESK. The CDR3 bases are TGTGCCAGCAGCCTTCTCAGAGATAATGAAAAACTGTTTTTT. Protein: CASSLLRDNEKLFF.